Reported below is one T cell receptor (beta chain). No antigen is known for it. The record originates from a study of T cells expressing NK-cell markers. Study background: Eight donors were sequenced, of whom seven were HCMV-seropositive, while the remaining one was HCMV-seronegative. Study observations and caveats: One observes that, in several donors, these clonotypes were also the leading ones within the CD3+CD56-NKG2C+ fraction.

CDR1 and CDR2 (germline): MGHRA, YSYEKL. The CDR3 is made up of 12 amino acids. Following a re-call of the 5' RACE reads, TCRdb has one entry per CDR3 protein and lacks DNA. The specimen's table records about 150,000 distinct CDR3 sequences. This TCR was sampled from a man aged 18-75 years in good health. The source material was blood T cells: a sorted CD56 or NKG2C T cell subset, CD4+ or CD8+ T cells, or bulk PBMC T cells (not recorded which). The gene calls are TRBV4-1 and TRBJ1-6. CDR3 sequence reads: CASSQVDSPLHF.